This T cell receptor (beta chain) emerged from a study of glioma-infiltrating T cells. This CDR3 contains 13 residues. CDR1 and CDR2 from the germline V gene are MGHRA and YSYEKL. Trimming took 0 bases from V and 4 from J, leaving 6 bases between them. Using RNA template, CDR3s of TCR alpha and beta were amplified with iRepertoire arm-PCR. One entry per CDR3 protein, called by TCRdb with MiXCR from the multiplex PCR reads. The top ten clones hold about a fifth of a sample with over 130,000 distinct CDR3 sequences, about two fifths of them seen once. Sample: glioma tissue, nonneoplastic brain tissue, or PBMCs (not recorded which). This chain joins TRBV4-1 and TRBJ1-1, with D tentatively TRBD1 (5 bases). The clonotype originates from a human donor with low-grade glioma or glioblastoma, undergoing nonglioma brain surgery, or in good health (not recorded which). CDR3 sequence: CASSQERGTEAFF. The CDR3 region has the DNA TGCGCCAGCAGCCAAGAAAGGGGCACTGAAGCTTTCTTT.